This T cell receptor beta chain was identified during a study of blood T cells in healthy people across ages. The study isolated at least 7 million PBMCs from each sample. The use of a sample-barcoded 5' primer and a J-beta primer mix characterized a second PCR of about 7 to 12 cycles. TCRdb re-derived calls from the 5' RACE reads in MiXCR, one entry per CDR3 protein. The sample consists of over 1.5 million distinct CDR3 sequences, 49% of them appearing once. V gave up 5 bases and J gave up 2 bases; unmatched junction bases: 14. The CDR3 has 19 amino acids. Germline V CDR1 and CDR2: MNHEY, SVGEGT. The receptor's source is a woman aged 40 to 49 in good health. Sample: blood. The chain links TRBV6-2 or TRBV6-3 to TRBJ2-4; 11 bases agree with TRBD1. The CDR3 protein is CASSTIEGQGVWTKNIQYF. As DNA, the CDR3 is TGTGCCAGCAGTACGATTGAGGGACAGGGGGTTTGGACCAAAAACATTCAGTACTTC.